This entry lists 31 T cell receptor beta chains sequenced from one sample in a study. TCRdb redid the calling of the 5' RACE reads with MiXCR, one entry per CDR3 protein. The sample contains approximately 53,000 distinct CDR3 sequences, around 26% of which appear only once. The sample taken for sequencing was tumor-infiltrating memory CD4+ T cells sorted from the breast tumor. Subset in this sample: memory CD4+ T cells, CD4+CD45RO+CD25-. Receptors were obtained from a female donor with breast cancer.

A note on this clonotype: A read error may explain this, as a much larger clone is one base away. The CDR3 DNA sequence: TGTGACAGCAGCTTAGAACTAGCGAGCTCCTACGAGCAGTACTTC. This sequence encodes CDSSLELASSYEQYF. The chain couples TRBV7-2 to TRBJ2-7; TRBD2 agrees at 7 bases. CDR1 and CDR2 from the germline V gene are SGHTA and FQGNSA. The CDR3 runs to 15 residues.

The table lists this clonotype with a few counts. V usage is TRBV18 and J usage is TRBJ2-2; D perhaps matches TRBD1 (5 bases). Germline V gene lookup returns CDR1 KGHSH and CDR2 LQKENI. The CDR3 extends over 18 amino acids. Trimming stripped 6 bases from V and 2 bases from J, with 22 bases between. CDR3 amino acids: CASSRIPGPLKNTGELFF. CDR3 in DNA: TGTGCCAGCTCCCGAATTCCAGGGCCCTTAAAAAACACCGGGGAGCTGTTTTTT.

The sample holds a few counts of this clonotype. The gene calls are TRBV6-1 and TRBJ2-1; a possible D gene is TRBD1 (7 bases). CDR3 size: 14 residues. V was clipped by 2 bases and J by 6 bases, with 11 bases between them. Germline loops: CDR1 MNHNS, CDR2 SASEGT. DNA for the CDR3: TGTGCCAGCAGTGAAAACAGGGGAGGCAATGAGCAGTTCTTC. Translation gives CASSENRGGNEQFF.

The V call is TRBV9, the J call TRBJ2-1; 15 nucleotides line up with TRBD2. Germline V gene lookup returns CDR1 SGDLS and CDR2 YYNGEE. The CDR3 loop spans 17 amino acids. J lost 5 bases, V lost 4 bases, and 7 bases had no gene match. Here the CDR3 DNA reads TGTGCCAGCAGCCAAACTTGGACTAGCGGGGGGGACAATGAGCAGTTCTTC. Protein sequence: CASSQTWTSGGDNEQFF.

The rearrangement links TRBV2 to TRBJ2-3; tentative D call: TRBD1 (6 bases). Germline-derived CDR1 and CDR2 are SNHLY and FYNNEI. V dropped 2 bases and J dropped 4 bases, with 10 bases sitting between them. This CDR3 spans 14 amino acids. CDR3 DNA: TGTGCCAGCAGTGAATGGGGGCCCGCAGATACGCAGTATTTT. It translates to CASSEWGPADTQYF.

CDR3 nucleotides: TGTGCCAGCAGCTACCGTCTCAGGGGAGAAAACTACGAGCAGTACTTC. It is translated as CASSYRLRGENYEQYF. This chain links TRBV5-8 with TRBJ2-7; a possible D gene is TRBD1 (6 bases). V lost 3 bases to trimming and J lost 3 bases, with 19 bases between them. CDR1 is SGHTS and CDR2 is YDEGEE in the germline V gene. The CDR3 is 16 residues long.

This clonotype was observed a few times. The chain combines TRBV7-9 with TRBJ2-3, with 10 positions matching TRBD2. CDR1 and CDR2 from the germline V gene are SEHNR and FQNEAQ (reference sequence). The V and J ends lost 2 bases and 3 bases, in that order; junction bases with no gene match: 5. This CDR3 region has 16 residues. CDR3 protein: CASSLNLAGETDTQYF. The DNA of the CDR3 is TGTGCCAGCAGCTTAAATCTAGCGGGAGAGACAGATACGCAGTATTTT.

The rearrangement joins TRBV5-1 to TRBJ1-1, with 7 bases lining up with TRBD1. The CDR3 has 15 residues. Unmatched junction bases numbered 5, after V lost 3 bases and J lost 0 bases. Per germline, CDR1 SGHRS and CDR2 YFSETQ. The CDR3 nucleotides read TGCGCCAGCAGCTCCGGGACAGTACTGAACACTGAAGCTTTCTTT. It codes for CASSSGTVLNTEAFF.

The rearrangement joins TRBV12-3 or TRBV12-4 to TRBJ2-3; 11 bases match TRBD2. J gave up 5 bases and V 3 bases, and 1 base lay outside the gene matches. The CDR3 extends over 14 amino acids. The CDR3 DNA follows: TGTGCCAGCAGTTTTGGACTAGCGGGAGATACGCAGTATTTT. It yields the protein CASSFGLAGDTQYF.

This clonotype appeared a few times. This chain links TRBV20-1 with TRBJ2-1; 8 bases line up with TRBD2. Germline V gives CDR1 DFQATT, CDR2 SNEGSKA (reference sequence). J lost 2 bases, V lost 5 bases, and 5 bases had no gene match. The length of the CDR3 is 14 residues. The CDR3 DNA sequence: TGCAGTGCTTCCCTTAGCGGGACCTACAATGAGCAGTTCTTC. Encoded protein: CSASLSGTYNEQFF.

The chain carries TRBV7-2 and TRBJ2-2; no clear D. The CDR3 runs 14 residues. Germline loops: CDR1 SGHTA, CDR2 FQGNSA. Deletions cut 0 bases from V and 5 bases from J, with 7 bases between. This CDR3 is CASSLAQWTGELFF. The CDR3 DNA reads as TGTGCCAGCAGCTTAGCGCAGTGGACCGGGGAGCTGTTTTTT.

There are a few counts of this clonotype. The chain couples TRBV4-1 to TRBJ2-2; D is uncertain. The V gene lost 0 bases and the J gene lost 1 base, with 6 bases spanning the gap. The CDR3 covers 15 residues. The germline gives CDR1 MGHRA, CDR2 YSYEKL. CDR3 in amino acids: CASSQDMRNTGELFF. CDR3 sequence (DNA): TGCGCCAGCAGCCAAGATATGAGGAACACCGGGGAGCTGTTTTTT.

On this clonotype itself: Possible read error: a much larger clone is one base away. Without the conserved terminal phenylalanine or tryptophan, this CDR3 likely stems from a read error. The chain employs TRBV29-1 and TRBJ2-5, with D unclear. Germline CDR1 and CDR2: SQVTM and ANQGSEA. V lost 4 bases to trimming and J lost 5 bases, with 5 bases between them. This CDR3 has 10 residues. CDR3 sequence: CSVVRETQYS. DNA for the CDR3: TGCAGCGTTGTTCGGGAGACCCAGTACTCC.

The chain uses TRBV7-3 and TRBJ2-1; weak D call: TRBD1 (5 bases). Germline V gene sequence: CDR1 SGHTA, CDR2 FQGTGA. V lost 2 bases and J 2 bases, leaving 10 bases between the germline ends. The CDR3 length is 15 residues. The CDR3 region has the DNA TGTGCCAGCAGCTTAGAGCAGGGTACCTACAATGAGCAGTTCTTC. Its protein is CASSLEQGTYNEQFF.

This chain connects TRBV10-3 to TRBJ1-5; unclear D gene. With 2 bases removed from V and 1 base from J, the gap between germline ends came to 9 bases. Germline values: CDR1 ENHRY, CDR2 SYGVKD. The CDR3 runs to 15 residues. The chain's CDR3 is CAISEDIRSNQPQHF. The CDR3 DNA sequence: TGTGCCATCAGTGAGGATATCAGGAGCAATCAGCCCCAGCATTTT.

V gene TRBV11-3 combines with J gene TRBJ2-3; D not certain. Germline V gene sequence: CDR1 SGHNT, CDR2 YENEEA. Trimming took off 6 bases at V and 4 bases at J, with 14 bases between the two ends. CDR3 length: 14 amino acids. CDR3: CASRVGPPADTQYF. CDR3 DNA: TGTGCCAGCAGAGTAGGGCCCCCCGCAGATACGCAGTATTTT.

This sequence joins TRBV3-1 and TRBJ1-1; D is undetermined. V shed 7 bases and J shed 4 bases, with 13 bases lying between them. There are 13 residues in the CDR3. The germline CDR1 and CDR2 sequences are LGHDT and YNNKEL (reference sequence). CDR3: CASTDGAGTEAFF. CDR3 in DNA: TGTGCCAGCACCGACGGCGCAGGCACTGAAGCTTTCTTT.

The genes are TRBV27 and TRBJ1-6; TRBD1 agrees at 7 bases. CDR1 is MNHEY and CDR2 is SMNVEV in the germline V gene (reference sequence). The ends lost 5 bases at V and 7 bases at J; junction bases unmatched: 5. The length of the CDR3 is 14 residues. CDR3 DNA sequence: TGTGCCAGCAGTCGGGACAGACAAAATTCACCCCTCCACTTT. Translating it yields CASSRDRQNSPLHF.

This clonotype was counted a few times. The CDR3 coding sequence is TGTGCCAGCAGTTACGGACGAGGGCGGGTAAATGAGCAGTTCTTC. Its protein product is CASSYGRGRVNEQFF. The rearrangement joins TRBV6-5 to TRBJ2-1; D possibly corresponds to TRBD2 (5 bases). The CDR3 extends over 15 amino acids. V dropped 2 bases and J dropped 7 bases, with 15 bases sitting between them. CDR1 MNHEY and CDR2 SVGAGI come from the germline V gene.

This clonotype was observed a few times. The chain recombines TRBV7-9 with TRBJ2-1; D ambiguous. The germline V and J ends were trimmed by 5 bases and 5 bases, with 10 bases remaining between them. The CDR3 has 13 residues. The germline V gene has CDR1 SEHNR and CDR2 FQNEAQ (reference sequence). The CDR3 nucleotides read TGTGCCAGCAGCACGGCTGGGGACAATGAGCAGTTCTTC. This sequence encodes CASSTAGDNEQFF.

The chain links TRBV4-2 to TRBJ1-1; D remains ambiguous. In germline, CDR1 is LGHNA, CDR2 YNFKEQ. This CDR3 has 15 amino acids. V lost 0 bases to trimming and J lost 0 bases, with 8 bases between them. The CDR3 DNA is TGTGCCAGCAGCCAAGATCCGGATATGAACACTGAAGCTTTCTTT. This encodes CASSQDPDMNTEAFF.

The J gene is TRBJ1-2, the V gene TRBV20-1; D call uncertain. The CDR3 length is 11 residues. With 4 bases removed from V and 2 bases from J, the gap between germline ends came to 5 bases. Germline CDR1 is DFQATT and CDR2 is SNEGSKA (reference sequence). CDR3 region: CSATQNYGYTF. The CDR3, as DNA: TGCAGTGCTACCCAGAACTATGGCTACACCTTC.

In its sample, this clonotype was seen a few times. The chain employs TRBV11-2 and TRBJ1-5; possible D gene TRBD1, 5 bases. V lost 5 bases to trimming and J lost 5 bases, with 13 bases between them. The CDR3 contains 14 residues. CDR1 and CDR2 (germline): SGHAT, FQNNGV. The CDR3 spells CASSPNGADQPQHF. The CDR3 nucleotides are TGTGCCAGCAGCCCAAACGGGGCCGATCAGCCCCAGCATTTT.

J is TRBJ2-5 and V is TRBV5-4; TRBD1 agrees at 9 bases. This CDR3 has 15 residues. CDR1 SGHNT and CDR2 YYREEE come from the germline V gene (reference sequence). J lost 2 bases, V lost 3 bases, and 5 bases had no gene match. The CDR3 sequence: CASSSPGQGQETQYF. The CDR3 region has the DNA TGTGCCAGCAGCTCACCGGGACAGGGACAAGAGACCCAGTACTTC.

This clonotype has more than one count but fewer than ten. The chain couples TRBV7-3 to TRBJ2-7; TRBD2 agrees at 7 bases. The CDR3 covers 14 residues. With V trimmed by 7 bases and J by 0 bases, 6 bases remained unmatched. CDR1 is SGHTA and CDR2 is FQGTGA in the germline V gene. The CDR3 loop reads CASMSSGGSYEQYF. DNA of the CDR3: TGTGCCAGCATGTCTAGCGGCGGCTCCTACGAGCAGTACTTC.

In its sample, this clonotype was seen once. The rearrangement uses TRBV6-5 and TRBJ2-5, with 7 nucleotides matching TRBD1. V trimming: 7 bases; J trimming: 3 bases; junction bases outside the gene matches: 11. Germline lookup yields CDR1 MNHEY and CDR2 SVGAGI. The CDR3 runs to 15 residues. Here the CDR3 DNA reads TGTGCCAGCACCAATACCCCGACAGGGAAAGAGACCCAGTACTTC. Translation gives CASTNTPTGKETQYF.

Regarding this clonotype: At one of its ends the junction is not consistent with the germline gene, which may arise from a read error. This sequence joins TRBV20-1 and TRBJ1-2; TRBD1 matches at 9 bases. CDR1 and CDR2 from the germline V gene are DFQATT and SNEGSKA (reference sequence). The CDR3 is made up of 14 amino acids. Here the CDR3 reads CSAFRSNRGHGNTF. The CDR3 DNA sequence: TGCAGTGCCTTTAGATCGAACAGGGGGCATGGCAACACCTTC.

This chain links TRBV7-2 with TRBJ2-5; D remains ambiguous. CDR1 and CDR2 from the germline V gene are SGHTA and FQGNSA. This CDR3 is built from 14 residues. The germline V and J ends were trimmed by 3 bases and 3 bases, with 11 bases remaining between them. Written as DNA, the CDR3 is TGTGCCAGCAGCTTCTCTGTGCAGGAAGAGACCCAGTACTTC. Protein: CASSFSVQEETQYF. Combining the CDR3 with reference TRBV7-2 and TRBJ2-5 gives the whole variable domain GAGVSQSPSNKVTEKGKDVELRCDPISGHTALYWYRQSLGQGLEFLIYFQGNSAPDKSGLPSDRFSAERTGGSVSTLTIQRTQQEDSAVYLCASSFSVQEETQYFGPGTRLLVL.

This clonotype was picked up a small number of times. The chain has TRBV7-2 and TRBJ1-1, with 9 bases lining up with TRBD1. With V trimmed by 5 bases and J by 4 bases, 8 bases remained unmatched. The CDR3 has 15 amino acids. CDR1 and CDR2 (germline): SGHTA, FQGNSA. The CDR3 DNA reads as TGTGCCAGCAGCCCGGGGACAGGGAGGGGCACTGAAGCTTTCTTT. This sequence encodes CASSPGTGRGTEAFF.

The chain employs TRBV6-6 and TRBJ1-2, with 10 bases identical to TRBD1. This CDR3 is 15 amino acids long. V was clipped by 0 bases and J by 6 bases; unmatched bases: 4. CDR1 and CDR2 (germline): MNHNY, SVGAGI (reference sequence). Written as DNA, the CDR3 is TGTGCCAGCAGTTACTCGGACAGGGGGGGTAATGGCTACACCTTC. This gives the protein CASSYSDRGGNGYTF.

This clonotype was observed a few times. V usage is TRBV9 and J usage is TRBJ1-1; D may be TRBD1 (6 bases). Germline V gene data show CDR1 as SGDLS and CDR2 as YYNGEE. The CDR3 spans 12 residues. V lost 8 bases to trimming and J lost 5 bases, with 13 bases between them. CDR3 DNA: TGTGCCAGTGCAGGGGTGGGTACTGAAGCTTTCTTT. This encodes CASAGVGTEAFF.